This T cell receptor (beta chain) was profiled in a study of T cells in Graves' hyperthyroidism and ophthalmopathy. Study findings and constraints: Using 13 V-J features, a model discriminated ophthalmopathy from stable hyperthyroidism.

The CDR3 spans 15 residues. The germline CDR1 and CDR2 sequences are MNHNS and SASEGT. Deletions cut 6 bases from V and 4 bases from J, with 19 bases between. Stable disease denoted Graves' hyperthyroidism without ophthalmopathy progression within 18 months. Patients aged 18 to 65 had newly diagnosed hyperthyroidism that had lasted under 2 months. TCR beta CDR3 region amplification was performed from RNA transcripts. When the TCR CDR3 underwent first-round RT-PCR, the HTBI primer set was used. TCRdb re-analysed the multiplex PCR reads in MiXCR, keeping a single row per CDR3 protein. The data show some 760,000 distinct CDR3 sequences, roughly 15% seen once. Ten or more counts support this clonotype. The antigen is unknown.

The chain combines TRBV6-1 with TRBJ2-7; D assignment may be TRBD1 or TRBD2 (6 bases each). This clonotype was sampled from a woman younger than 30 with Graves' hyperthyroidism. Sequencing was done on a sample of blood. The CDR3 DNA reads as TGTGCCAGCAGCTACGGCACCGGGGGCACTTACGAGCAGTACTTC. This codes for CASSYGTGGTYEQYF.